Listed here is a single T cell receptor (beta chain). The data belong to a study of blood T cell repertoires in COVID-19. Study context: Nucleic acid was either cDNA or gDNA, and it came from T cells, B-cell-depleted T cells, or PBMCs.

V dropped 6 bases and J dropped 3 bases, with 12 bases sitting between them. The CDR3 runs to 14 residues. Germline V gene lookup returns CDR1 MNHEY and CDR2 SMNVEV (reference sequence). The authors' processing: Estimates of nucleated cell counts were drawn from the amplification of reference gene primers. The data were produced by immunoSEQ multiplex PCR, yet TCRdb's version contains in-frame clones alone and is incomplete. Clone size and V and J calls were adopted from that table, with D and trimming inferred from the DNA. Altogether around 300,000 clones are present, roughly 90% being singletons, with the ten largest covering approximately 2%.

This chain connects TRBV27 to TRBJ1-5; perhaps TRBD1 as D (5 bases). This receptor was obtained from a woman aged 55-70 years who had recovered from COVID-19. The sample consisted of PBMCs or T cells enriched from blood (not recorded which). CDR3 DNA sequence: TGTGCCAGCAGCGTGTGGGGGGACAATCAGCCCCAGCATTTT. Protein product: CASSVWGDNQPQHF.